The next 15 T cell receptor beta chains were all read from a single sample in a study of T cell responses to AZD1222 COVID-19 vaccine. TCRdb's table, derived via immunoSEQ multiplex PCR, lists solely in-frame clones and lacks some. This table holds about 180,000 clones, about 91% found once. Sequenced here: peripheral blood, sampled on day 0 of AZD1222 vaccination. The receptor source for this set is an adult in good health.

Only one count was recorded for this clone. The chain employs TRBV11-3 and TRBJ2-1; weak D call: TRBD2 (6 bases). Germline values: CDR1 SGHNT, CDR2 YENEEA. The V and J ends lost 2 bases and 8 bases respectively, with 13 bases between them. The CDR3 is 14 amino acids. Written as DNA, the CDR3 is TGTGCCAGCAGCTTATTAGGCGGGGTGGATGAGCAGTTCTTC. The encoded protein is CASSLLGGVDEQFF. Supplemented by reference TRBV11-3 and TRBJ2-1, the full variable domain reads EAGVVQSPRYKIIEKKQPVAFWCNPISGHNTLYWYLQNLGQGPELLIRYENEEAVDDSQLPKDRFSAERLKGVDSTLKIQPAELGDSAVYLCASSLLGGVDEQFFGPGTRLTVL.

This rearrangement joins TRBV3-1 (or the pseudogene TRBV3-2) to TRBJ1-2, with D maybe TRBD1 (6 bases). The CDR3 length is 12 residues. The V gene's germline CDR1 is LGHDT and CDR2 YNNKEL (reference sequence). Trimming left V 4 bases short and J 7 bases short, with 10 bases between. CDR3 sequence: CASSPGTSGYTF. The CDR3 DNA is TGTGCCAGCAGCCCAGGGACATCTGGCTACACCTTC.

This rearrangement joins TRBV3-1 (or the pseudogene TRBV3-2) to TRBJ2-5, with D hard to call. Trimming left V 0 bases short and J 2 bases short, with 7 bases between. Looked up from germline, CDR1 is LGHDT and CDR2 is YNNKEL (reference sequence). The CDR3 spans 14 residues. The CDR3 reads CASSQDYRQETQYF. The CDR3 DNA reads TGTGCCAGCAGCCAAGACTATAGGCAAGAGACCCAGTACTTC.

The chain joins TRBV9 to TRBJ2-2, with 8 bases matching TRBD2. CDR3 length: 16 amino acids. CDR1 is SGDLS and CDR2 is YYNGEE in the germline V gene. Trimming at V came to 0 bases and at J to 5 bases, leaving 6 bases not matched to a gene. This CDR3 reads CASSVGGTRGTGELFF. For the CDR3, the DNA is TGTGCCAGCAGCGTAGGGGGGACTAGAGGGACCGGGGAGCTGTTTTTT.

V and J are TRBV6-5 and TRBJ2-7; perhaps D is TRBD1 or TRBD2 (6 bases each). The CDR3 has 16 residues. CDR1 MNHEY and CDR2 SVGAGI come from the germline V gene. V lost 2 bases and J lost 2, with 16 bases in between. The CDR3 is CASSYRTTGLTYEQYF. The DNA of the CDR3 is TGTGCCAGCAGTTACCGAACGACAGGACTAACCTACGAGCAGTACTTC.

This chain links TRBV7-2 with TRBJ1-6, with 7 bases that match TRBD1. Germline V gene data show CDR1 as SGHTA and CDR2 as FQGNSA. The trim removed 5 bases at V and 8 bases at J, leaving 12 bases unmatched. CDR3 length: 16 residues. This CDR3 reads CASSLRTGATDSPLHF. CDR3 sequence (DNA): TGTGCCAGCAGCCTCCGGACAGGTGCTACGGATTCACCCCTCCACTTT.

This chain links TRBV18 with TRBJ1-2; 7 bases align to TRBD1. In germline, CDR1 is KGHSH, CDR2 LQKENI. V lost 5 bases to trimming and J lost 3 bases; unmatched junction nucleotides: 9. This CDR3 comprises 15 residues. CDR3 in DNA: TGTGCCAGCTCAGAGGGAGCCGGGACAGACTATGGCTACACCTTC. Its translation is CASSEGAGTDYGYTF.

The gene calls are TRBV3-1 (or the pseudogene TRBV3-2) and TRBJ2-1, with 10 nucleotides matching TRBD2. CDR3 size: 16 residues. CDR1 LGHDT and CDR2 YNNKEL come from the germline V gene (reference sequence). The trim removed 0 bases at V and 3 bases at J, leaving 2 bases unmatched. The CDR3, as DNA: TGTGCCAGCAGCCAAGAACTAGCGGGGCGCTACAATGAGCAGTTCTTC. Its protein product is CASSQELAGRYNEQFF.

This chain uses TRBV29-1 with TRBJ1-4; 8 bases align to TRBD1. The germline gives CDR1 SQVTM, CDR2 ANQGSEA. Trimming cost V 6 bases and J 8 bases; bases outside gene matches: 8. The CDR3 contains 13 residues. DNA of the CDR3: TGCAGCGTGGGACAGGCGGTGAACGAAAAACTGTTTTTT. This sequence encodes CSVGQAVNEKLFF.

This chain uses TRBV27 with TRBJ1-6, with D maybe TRBD1 (5 bases). Per the germline V gene, CDR1 is MNHEY and CDR2 is SMNVEV (reference sequence). V gave up 3 bases and J gave up 1 base, with 7 bases separating them. This CDR3 spans 15 amino acids. In nucleotides, the CDR3 is TGTGCCAGCAGTTTTGGGGGGTCCTATAATTCACCCCTCCACTTT. This gives the protein CASSFGGSYNSPLHF.

The chain carries TRBV30 and TRBJ1-1; D gene uncertain. V lost 3 bases and J 0 bases, leaving 11 bases between the germline ends. Germline lookup yields CDR1 GTSNPN and CDR2 SVGIG (reference sequence). There are 14 residues in the CDR3. The CDR3: CAWRSVPMNTEAFF. The CDR3 DNA sequence: TGTGCCTGGAGATCAGTGCCGATGAACACTGAAGCTTTCTTT.

This clone has only a few counts. The same CDR3 can be traced to other DNA sequences in this sample. The J gene is TRBJ2-1, the V gene TRBV19; a weak D match, TRBD1 (6 bases). The length of the CDR3 is 15 residues. Trimming removed 6 bases at V and 0 bases at J, with 12 bases between. The germline V gene has CDR1 LNHDA and CDR2 SQIVND (reference sequence). Here the CDR3 DNA reads TGTGCCAGTAGACCTGACAGGAGCTCCTACAATGAGCAGTTCTTC. This gives the protein CASRPDRSSYNEQFF.

The DNA for the CDR3 is TGTGCCAGCAGCGTAGTTGCAGGACTGAAGAACACTGAAGCTTTCTTT. Its translation: CASSVVAGLKNTEAFF. This rearrangement joins TRBV9 to TRBJ1-1; D is unclear. The CDR3 sequence is 16 residues long. Trimming took 0 bases from V and 1 from J, leaving 13 bases between them. Germline V lookup: CDR1 SGDLS, CDR2 YYNGEE.

The V call is TRBV4-3, the J call TRBJ2-7, with D maybe TRBD1 (5 bases). Germline CDR1 LGHNA, CDR2 YSLEER. The V end was cut by 3 bases, the J end by 4 bases, with 13 bases between. The CDR3 is made up of 14 amino acids. CDR3 in amino acids: CASSQNLGQYEQYF. The CDR3 bases are TGCGCCAGCAGCCAGAACCTCGGACAATACGAGCAGTACTTC.

The rearrangement joins TRBV7-2 to TRBJ1-2; TRBD1 might be the D (5 bases). There are 13 residues in the CDR3. The germline V and J ends were trimmed by 1 base and 4 bases, with 7 bases remaining between them. CDR1 is SGHTA and CDR2 is FQGNSA in the germline V gene. As DNA, the CDR3 is TGTGCCAGCAGCTTAGTCAGGGTCTATGGCTACACCTTC. This encodes CASSLVRVYGYTF. The variable domain in full, with the rest retrieved from reference TRBV7-2 and TRBJ1-2, is GAGVSQSPSNKVTEKGKDVELRCDPISGHTALYWYRQSLGQGLEFLIYFQGNSAPDKSGLPSDRFSAERTGGSVSTLTIQRTQQEDSAVYLCASSLVRVYGYTFGSGTRLTVV.